The entry below gives a single TCR beta chain sequence along with its context. The entry originates in a study of T cells after yellow fever vaccination. For the study at large: Low-cell-number fractions were prepared with SMART-Seq v4 Ultra Low Input. Study-wide points: Reappearing after the booster were most of the clones from primary vaccination (roughly 96% CD4, approximately 85% CD8). The secondary T-cell response peaked on day 5, not day 15, but was weaker.

Trimming cost V 5 bases and J 11 bases, with 11 bases left between them. This CDR3 contains 11 residues. In germline, CDR1 is MGHRA, CDR2 YSYEKL. It was through 5'RACE template switching that TCR cDNA was made, with a universal primer site and UMIs added. TCRdb reprocessed the 5' RACE reads with MiXCR, giving one entry per CDR3 protein. In the table there are some 96,000 distinct CDR3 sequences, 7.5% to 10% of which are singletons. The chain carries TRBV4-1 and TRBJ2-3; maybe TRBD2 (5 bases). The sample here was CD8+ T cells not binding an NS4B(214-222) dextramer, sorted from PBMCs, taken less than 18 days after the first yellow fever vaccination. The TCR was taken from a man aged 18 to 30 who received the YFV17D yellow fever vaccine. For the CDR3, the DNA is TGCGCCAGCAGCGATAGCGTGGTGCAGTATTTT. It is translated as CASSDSVVQYF.